This entry lists 23 T cell receptor beta chains sequenced from one sample in a study of T cell changes during pregnancy in multiple sclerosis. The assay was immunoSEQ multiplex PCR, and TCRdb's table has in-frame clones only and misses some. In the table there are about 44,000 clones, about 95% of which are singletons. The material sequenced was peripheral blood, taken in the second trimester of pregnancy. These receptors originate from a female donor with multiple sclerosis, enrolled in a pregnancy study.

The V and J genes are TRBV7-9 and TRBJ2-6; D is unresolved. This CDR3 is built from 18 residues. Germline-derived CDR1 and CDR2 are SEHNR and FQNEAQ (reference sequence). Trimming removed 5 bases at V and 0 bases at J, with 17 bases between. The CDR3 loop is CASSHPSTSPSGANVLTF. The CDR3 DNA is TGTGCCAGCAGCCACCCGTCAACTTCCCCCTCTGGGGCCAACGTCCTGACTTTC. Drawing the rest from reference TRBV7-9 and TRBJ2-6, the complete variable domain is DTGVSQNPRHKITKRGQNVTFRCDPISEHNRLYWYRQTLGQGPEFLTYFQNEAQLEKSRLLSDRFSAERPKGSFSTLEIQRTEQGDSAMYLCASSHPSTSPSGANVLTFGAGSRLTVL.

J is TRBJ2-7 and V is TRBV11-2; the match to TRBD1 covers 10 bases. Losses at the gene ends were 3 bases for V and 3 bases for J; bases not matched to a gene: 8. The germline V gene encodes CDR1 SGHAT and CDR2 FQNNGV. The CDR3 is made up of 16 amino acids. The CDR3 here is CASSFIRDRGRYEQYF. Here the CDR3 DNA reads TGTGCCAGCAGCTTCATCCGGGACAGGGGCCGCTACGAGCAGTACTTC. Based on the CDR3 plus reference TRBV11-2 and TRBJ2-7, the full variable domain is EAGVAQSPRYKIIEKRQSVAFWCNPISGHATLYWYQQILGQGPKLLIQFQNNGVVDDSQLPKDRFSAERLKGVDSTLKIQPAKLEDSAVYLCASSFIRDRGRYEQYFGPGTRLTVT.

The V gene is TRBV5-4, the J gene TRBJ1-2; D call uncertain. The CDR3 is 12 amino acids. CDR1 and CDR2 (germline): SGHNT, YYREEE (reference sequence). V was trimmed by 0 bases and J by 8 bases, leaving 8 bases between them. CDR3 residues: CASSLEDIGYTF. The CDR3 nucleotides are TGTGCCAGCAGCTTGGAAGACATAGGCTACACCTTC.

The rearrangement links TRBV21-1 to TRBJ1-2; the D call of TRBD1 is as the table states it, not checked on the DNA. TRBV21-1 is designated a pseudogene. The CDR3 is 15 amino acids. The CDR3 region has the DNA TGTGCCAGCAGCGCGACAGGTTCGAGGAACTATGGCTACACCTTC. It specifies CASSATGSRNYGYTF.

V is TRBV29-1 and J is TRBJ2-3, with D tentatively TRBD2 (5 bases). Trimming shortened V by 7 bases and J by 4 bases, and 15 bases separated the two germline ends. Germline CDR1 SQVTM, CDR2 ANQGSEA. The CDR3 runs 13 residues. The CDR3 here is CSALVGVADTQYF. The CDR3 DNA follows: TGCAGCGCCCTGGTCGGGGTGGCAGATACGCAGTATTTT.

This clone was detected only a few times. V usage is TRBV2 and J usage is TRBJ2-2; 8 bases are shared with TRBD1. The germline V gene has CDR1 SNHLY and CDR2 FYNNEI. Losses at the gene ends were 4 bases for V and 2 bases for J; bases not matched to a gene: 3. This CDR3 is built from 15 residues. Here the CDR3 reads CASSGQGRNTGELFF. In DNA, the CDR3 is TGTGCCAGCAGTGGACAGGGGCGAAACACCGGGGAGCTGTTTTTT. Variable domain in full (rest from reference TRBV2 and TRBJ2-2): EPEVTQTPSHQVTQMGQEVILRCVPISNHLYFYWYRQILGQKVEFLVSFYNNEISEKSEIFDDQFSVERPDGSNFTLKIRSTKLEDSAMYFCASSGQGRNTGELFFGEGSRLTVL.

The chain uses TRBV19 and TRBJ1-1; the match to TRBD1 covers 9 bases. The CDR3 extends over 16 amino acids. V shed 5 bases, J shed 5 bases, and the junction held 12 bases outside the gene matches. Germline lookup yields CDR1 LNHDA and CDR2 SQIVND (reference sequence). CDR3: CASSLRTGALRTEAFF. CDR3 DNA: TGTGCCAGTAGTCTAAGGACAGGGGCACTAAGGACTGAAGCTTTCTTT.

This chain uses TRBV5-1 with TRBJ1-1; unclear D gene. Germline V gene sequence: CDR1 SGHRS, CDR2 YFSETQ. V lost 0 bases and J 5 bases, leaving 11 bases between the germline ends. The CDR3 has 14 residues. The CDR3 reads CASSLVASLTEAFF. CDR3 nucleotides: TGCGCCAGCAGCTTGGTGGCTTCGTTGACTGAAGCTTTCTTT.

This clone was seen only once. The chain carries TRBV28 and TRBJ2-7; a weak D match, TRBD1 (5 bases). CDR1 MDHEN and CDR2 SYDVKM come from the germline V gene. V gave up 10 bases and J gave up 0 bases, with 13 bases separating them. CDR3 size: 13 residues. The CDR3 protein is CAIGAMGSYEQYF. CDR3 sequence (DNA): TGTGCCATAGGGGCCATGGGCTCCTACGAGCAGTACTTC. Looking up the rest from reference TRBV28 and TRBJ2-7 gives the full variable domain: DVKVTQSSRYLVKRTGEKVFLECVQDMDHENMFWYRQDPGLGLRLIYFSYDVKMKEKGDIPEGYSVSREKKERFSLILESASTNQTSMYLCAIGAMGSYEQYFGPGTRLTVT.

This rearrangement joins TRBV5-4 to TRBJ2-7; 9 bases are shared with TRBD1. Germline-derived CDR1 and CDR2 are SGHNT and YYREEE (reference sequence). Trimming cost V 4 bases and J 2 bases; bases outside gene matches: 7. CDR3 size: 15 residues. The CDR3 here is CASSVGQGRAYEQYF. The CDR3 DNA follows: TGTGCCAGCAGCGTTGGACAGGGGAGGGCCTACGAGCAGTACTTC.

The rearrangement joins TRBV7-9 to TRBJ2-1; 11 nucleotides align to TRBD2. CDR3 length: 16 residues. Germline V lookup: CDR1 SEHNR, CDR2 FQNEAQ (reference sequence). V was pared by 1 base and J by 7 bases, with 6 bases of the junction left unmatched. CDR3 residues: CASSLGGTSGKNEQFF. The CDR3 nucleotides are TGTGCCAGCAGCTTAGGTGGGACTAGCGGAAAGAATGAGCAGTTCTTC.

The chain employs TRBV18 and TRBJ2-2; 14 bases align to TRBD2. CDR1 is KGHSH, CDR2 LQKENI, per germline. The junction had 3 bases not matched to a gene; V was cut back by 2 bases and J by 7 bases. The CDR3 length is 16 residues. The CDR3 sequence: CASSPGLAGGIGELFF. DNA of the CDR3: TGTGCCAGCTCACCAGGACTAGCGGGAGGTATCGGGGAGCTGTTTTTT.

The V call is TRBV4-2, the J call TRBJ2-5; tentative D call: TRBD2 (6 bases). The CDR3 length is 17 residues. V gave up 0 bases and J gave up 1 base, with 15 bases separating them. Germline V gives CDR1 LGHNA, CDR2 YNFKEQ. CDR3 bases: TGTGCCAGCAGCCAAGACGAGCGGGCCACCACCCAAGAGACCCAGTACTTC. Amino acid sequence: CASSQDERATTQETQYF.

The DNA of the CDR3 is TGTGCCAGCAGCCCTGGTAGGGGAAACTTGGTATCCAACTACGAGCAGTACTTC. Translation: CASSPGRGNLVSNYEQYF. The chain combines TRBV5-5 with TRBJ2-7; D might be TRBD1 (5 bases). This CDR3 is built from 18 residues. The V end was cut by 4 bases, the J end by 3 bases, with 26 bases between. Germline V gene sequence: CDR1 SGHKS, CDR2 YYEKEE (reference sequence). Full variable domain (rest looked up from reference TRBV5-5 and TRBJ2-7): DAGVTQSPTHLIKTRGQQVTLRCSPISGHKSVSWYQQVLGQGPQFIFQYYEKEERGRGNFPDRFSARQFPNYSSELNVNALLLGDSALYLCASSPGRGNLVSNYEQYFGPGTRLTVT.

The genes are TRBV10-3 and TRBJ2-7; 7 positions agree with TRBD1. The germline V gene has CDR1 ENHRY and CDR2 SYGVKD. The CDR3 has 13 amino acids. Trimming at V came to 4 bases and at J to 4 bases, leaving 4 bases not matched to a gene. Here the CDR3 DNA reads TGTGCCATCAGTGTTGGACAGGAGTACGAGCAGTACTTC. It translates to CAISVGQEYEQYF.

The chain carries TRBV2 and TRBJ1-1; 8 bases are shared with TRBD1. Germline trimming cut 8 bases from V and 1 base from J; bases unmatched to any gene: 9. Germline CDR1 SNHLY, CDR2 FYNNEI. The CDR3 consists of 15 residues. For the CDR3, the DNA is TGTGCCAGCGCTTCACAGGGGGGGACGAACACTGAAGCTTTCTTT. It specifies CASASQGGTNTEAFF. The whole variable domain, filled in from reference TRBV2 and TRBJ1-1, reads EPEVTQTPSHQVTQMGQEVILRCVPISNHLYFYWYRQILGQKVEFLVSFYNNEISEKSEIFDDQFSVERPDGSNFTLKIRSTKLEDSAMYFCASASQGGTNTEAFFGQGTRLTVV.

CDR3 residues: CASSLDRGAYGYTF. The DNA for the CDR3 is TGCGCCAGCAGCTTGGACCGGGGGGCCTATGGCTACACCTTC. The rearrangement uses TRBV5-1 and TRBJ1-2, with D possibly being TRBD1 (6 bases). From germline, CDR1 is SGHRS and CDR2 YFSETQ. Trimming cost V 0 bases and J 4 bases, with 10 bases left between them. This CDR3 has 14 residues.

The chain combines TRBV7-9 with TRBJ1-3; D unclear. Trimming left V 5 bases short and J 0 bases short, with 11 bases between. CDR1 is SEHNR and CDR2 is FQNEAQ in the germline V gene (reference sequence). This CDR3 contains 15 residues. The CDR3 region has the DNA TGTGCCAGCAGCCCCCCCGTATACTCTGGAAACACCATATATTTT. This gives the protein CASSPPVYSGNTIYF.

To note about this clone: At one end the junction does not follow the germline gene, possibly because of a read error. V usage is TRBV5-1 and J usage is TRBJ1-1; possibly TRBD1 for D (5 bases). CDR1 and CDR2 (germline): SGHRS, YFSETQ. This CDR3 has 13 residues. The CDR3 nucleotides read TGCGCCAGCAGTTTGGGCGGACAACCTGAAGCTTTCTTT. Amino acid sequence: CASSLGGQPEAFF.

V and J are TRBV7-2 and TRBJ2-7; the match to TRBD2 covers 10 bases. Germline V gene lookup returns CDR1 SGHTA and CDR2 FQGNSA. Trimming cost V 2 bases and J 7 bases; bases outside gene matches: 11. The CDR3 contains 16 residues. CDR3 amino acids: CASSLQSGGAAREQYF. Here the CDR3 DNA reads TGTGCCAGCAGCTTACAGAGCGGGGGGGCGGCACGGGAGCAGTACTTC.

The V gene is TRBV19, the J gene TRBJ2-1; D gene unclear. CDR3 length equals 12 residues. V gave up 9 bases and J gave up 5 bases, with 11 bases separating them. Germline V gene data show CDR1 as LNHDA and CDR2 as SQIVND (reference sequence). CDR3 bases: TGTGCCAGCACTACCCGGGACAATGAGCAGTTCTTC. Translation: CASTTRDNEQFF.

The chain couples TRBV5-4 to TRBJ1-1, with 10 bases aligning to TRBD1. CDR3 length: 15 amino acids. The V gene's germline CDR1 is SGHNT and CDR2 YYREEE (reference sequence). V trimming: 3 bases; J trimming: 4 bases; junction bases outside the gene matches: 6. The CDR3 protein is CASSSPGQGSTEAFF. The CDR3 bases are TGTGCCAGCAGCTCACCGGGACAGGGGAGCACTGAAGCTTTCTTT.

CDR3: CASSEGPQGQPQHF. The CDR3 coding sequence is TGTGCCAGCAGTGAAGGACCGCAGGGACAGCCCCAGCATTTT. The genes are TRBV2 and TRBJ1-5, with D maybe TRBD1 (5 bases). The CDR3 is 14 amino acids. CDR1 and CDR2 (germline): SNHLY, FYNNEI. The V end lost 1 base, the J end lost 7 bases, and 11 bases lay between the germline ends. Supplemented by reference TRBV2 and TRBJ1-5, the full variable domain reads EPEVTQTPSHQVTQMGQEVILRCVPISNHLYFYWYRQILGQKVEFLVSFYNNEISEKSEIFDDQFSVERPDGSNFTLKIRSTKLEDSAMYFCASSEGPQGQPQHFGDGTRLSIL.